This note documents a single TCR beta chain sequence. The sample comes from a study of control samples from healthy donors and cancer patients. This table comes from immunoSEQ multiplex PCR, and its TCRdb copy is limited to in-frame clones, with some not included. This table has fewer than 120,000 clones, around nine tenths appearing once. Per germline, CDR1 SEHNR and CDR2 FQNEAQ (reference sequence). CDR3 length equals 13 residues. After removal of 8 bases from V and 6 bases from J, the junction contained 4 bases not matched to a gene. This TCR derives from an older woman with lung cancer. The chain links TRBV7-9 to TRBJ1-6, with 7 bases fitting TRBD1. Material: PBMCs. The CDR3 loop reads CASEGASNSPLHF. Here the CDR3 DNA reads TGTGCCAGCGAGGGGGCTTCTAATTCACCCCTCCACTTT.